The T cell receptor beta chain described here comes from a study of beta chain features in type 1 diabetes. Study findings and constraints: Among all four CD4+ subsets, Type 1 diabetes patients had TCRB CDR3s that were moderately but significantly shorter. Patients with type 1 diabetes carried fewer insertions and had more deletions at their VDJ junctions.

The study reverse transcribed the entire isolated RNA, so it sequenced expressed TCRB transcripts. Assay: immunoSEQ multiplex PCR; the TCRdb copy retains only in-frame clones and omits some. The sample shows 640,000 or so clones, around an eighth of them seen only once. Germline V gene sequence: CDR1 SNHLY, CDR2 FYNNEI. Trimming removed 8 bases at V and 9 bases at J, with 14 bases between. CDR3 length: 13 amino acids. About this clone itself: Its matching antigen is unknown.

This chain joins TRBV2 and TRBJ1-6, with a possible D match to TRBD1 (6 bases). The TCR comes from a young man with type 1 diabetes. The sequencing sample was made of naive CD4+ T cells from blood. DNA of the CDR3: TGTGCCAGCGGGGCAGGGGTGGGTTCACCCCTCCACTTT. Protein product: CASGAGVGSPLHF.